This T cell receptor (beta chain) was identified in a study of vaccination and CD4 T cells after COVID-19. Across the study: The peptides that stimulated the cells were overlapping spike peptides from SARS-CoV-2, HCoV-NL63, HCoV-OC43 and HCoV-229E.

Regarding this clonotype: What it binds is not known.

As to treatment: roughly nine-day PBMC culture with coronavirus spike peptide pools or control peptides (ViraFEST assay). Under the ViraFEST approach, antigen-specific T cells were expanded with peptide pools and TCRs subsequently sequenced. Cultured CD4+ T-cell DNA underwent Oncomine TCR Beta short-read sequencing. Genomic DNA was taken out of cultured CD4+ T cells by extraction. One entry per CDR3 protein, called by TCRdb with MiXCR from the PCR reads. Seen here are 15,000 to 20,000 distinct CDR3 sequences, approximately 63% observed once, and the top ten hold about 10%. Germline CDR1 and CDR2: SNHLY and FYNNEI. V was clipped by 1 base and J by 0 bases, with 9 bases between them. The CDR3 is 15 residues long.

The genes are TRBV2 and TRBJ1-1; D ambiguous. The TCR comes from a human donor who had recovered from COVID-19. Input material: CD4+ T cells from blood, cultured in vitro. As DNA, the CDR3 is TGTGCCAGCAGTGAAGATACGGTGTTGAACACTGAAGCTTTCTTT. Its protein is CASSEDTVLNTEAFF.